The 5 T cell receptor beta chains listed next were all sequenced from one sample in a study of CD8 T cells in ankylosing spondylitis. Overall study findings and caveats: The study identified a TCR beta motif of several highly homologous variants that appeared characteristic of ankylosing spondylitis blood.

Their cognate antigens are unknown. Via MiXCR, TCRdb re-called the 5' RACE reads, giving one row per CDR3 protein. The sample contains hundreds of thousands of distinct CDR3 sequences, 25% to 30% of which appear only once. Sequenced: blood, either unsorted or a sorted T cell fraction (not recorded which). Receptor source: a male donor with ankylosing spondylitis.

The rearrangement joins TRBV15 to TRBJ2-5, with a possible D match to TRBD2 (5 bases). The CDR3 extends over 16 amino acids. V shed 1 base and J shed 0 bases, with 12 bases lying between them. The germline V gene encodes CDR1 LNHNV and CDR2 YYDKDF (reference sequence). This CDR3 reads CATSRVKRPYQETQYF. DNA for the CDR3: TGTGCCACCAGCAGAGTTAAGCGGCCATACCAAGAGACCCAGTACTTC.

The V and J genes are TRBV6-1 and TRBJ2-2; possible D gene TRBD2, 6 bases. Germline V gene sequence: CDR1 MNHNS, CDR2 SASEGT. The CDR3 has 15 residues. V was cut by 2 bases and J by 4 bases, with 11 bases left in between. The CDR3 protein is CASSEPGLTTGELFF. The CDR3 DNA sequence: TGTGCCAGCAGTGAACCCGGACTAACCACCGGGGAGCTGTTTTTT.

V gene TRBV6-1 combines with J gene TRBJ2-7; 10 bases agree with TRBD1. Germline V gene sequence: CDR1 MNHNS, CDR2 SASEGT. The CDR3 loop spans 14 amino acids. The trim removed 6 bases at V and 3 bases at J, leaving 5 bases unmatched. The CDR3, as DNA: TGTGCCAGCAGGTGGACAGGGGGGGACTACGAGCAGTACTTC. As protein: CASRWTGGDYEQYF.

V usage is TRBV15 and J usage is TRBJ2-2; D is uncertain. CDR3 length equals 15 residues. Trimming left V 3 bases short and J 2 bases short, with 10 bases between. The germline V gene encodes CDR1 LNHNV and CDR2 YYDKDF (reference sequence). The CDR3 sequence is CATSSRGYNTGELFF. CDR3 coding DNA: TGTGCCACCAGCAGCCGCGGATACAACACCGGGGAGCTGTTTTTT.

CDR3 loop: CSVPDGRFYGYTF. The DNA of the CDR3 is TGCAGCGTTCCAGACGGTCGATTCTATGGCTACACCTTC. The rearrangement joins TRBV29-1 to TRBJ1-2, with D unclear. Trimming shortened V by 5 bases and J by 4 bases, and 14 bases separated the two germline ends. CDR1 SQVTM and CDR2 ANQGSEA come from the germline V gene. The CDR3 consists of 13 residues.